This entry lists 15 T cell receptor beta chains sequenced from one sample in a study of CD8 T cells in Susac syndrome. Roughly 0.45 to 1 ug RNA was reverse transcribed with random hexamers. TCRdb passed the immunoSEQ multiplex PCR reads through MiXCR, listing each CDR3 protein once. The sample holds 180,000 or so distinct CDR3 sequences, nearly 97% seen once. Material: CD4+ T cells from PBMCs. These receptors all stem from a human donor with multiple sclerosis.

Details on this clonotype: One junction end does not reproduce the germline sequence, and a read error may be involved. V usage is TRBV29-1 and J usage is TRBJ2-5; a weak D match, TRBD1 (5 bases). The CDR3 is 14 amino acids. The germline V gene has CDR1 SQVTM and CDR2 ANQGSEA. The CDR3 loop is CSVKEQGNQETQYF. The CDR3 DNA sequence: TGCAGCGTTAAAGAGCAGGGTAACCAAGAGACCCAGTACTTC.

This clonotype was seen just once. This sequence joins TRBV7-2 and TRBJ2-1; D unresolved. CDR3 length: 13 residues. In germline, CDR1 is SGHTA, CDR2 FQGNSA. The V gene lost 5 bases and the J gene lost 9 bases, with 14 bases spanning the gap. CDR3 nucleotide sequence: TGTGCCAGCAGCCGGCGACCCGGCAGTGAGCAGTTCTTC. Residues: CASSRRPGSEQFF.

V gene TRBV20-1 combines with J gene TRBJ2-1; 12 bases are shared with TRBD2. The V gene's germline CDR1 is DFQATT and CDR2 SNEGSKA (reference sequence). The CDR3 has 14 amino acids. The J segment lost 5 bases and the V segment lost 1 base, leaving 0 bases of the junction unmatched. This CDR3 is CSARGTSGDNEQFF. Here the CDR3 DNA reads TGCAGTGCTAGAGGGACTAGCGGGGACAATGAGCAGTTCTTC.

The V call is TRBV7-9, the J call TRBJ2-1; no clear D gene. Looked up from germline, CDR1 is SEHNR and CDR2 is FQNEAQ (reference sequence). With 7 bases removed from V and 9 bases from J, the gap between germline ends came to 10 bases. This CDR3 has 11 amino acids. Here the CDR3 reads CASTDSPEQFF. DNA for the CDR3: TGTGCCAGCACCGATAGCCCTGAGCAGTTCTTC.

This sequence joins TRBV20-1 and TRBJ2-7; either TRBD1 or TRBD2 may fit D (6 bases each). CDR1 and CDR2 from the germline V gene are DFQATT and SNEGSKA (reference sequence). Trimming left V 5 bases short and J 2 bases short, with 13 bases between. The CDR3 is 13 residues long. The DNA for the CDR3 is TGCAGTGCTGATAAGGGGGGAGCCTACGAGCAGTACTTC. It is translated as CSADKGGAYEQYF.

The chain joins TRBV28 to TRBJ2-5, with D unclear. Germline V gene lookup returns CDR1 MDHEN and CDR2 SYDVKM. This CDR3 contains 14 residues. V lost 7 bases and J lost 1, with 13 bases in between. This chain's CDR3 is CASIDRAGQETQYF. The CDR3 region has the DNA TGTGCCAGCATCGATCGGGCTGGCCAAGAGACCCAGTACTTC.

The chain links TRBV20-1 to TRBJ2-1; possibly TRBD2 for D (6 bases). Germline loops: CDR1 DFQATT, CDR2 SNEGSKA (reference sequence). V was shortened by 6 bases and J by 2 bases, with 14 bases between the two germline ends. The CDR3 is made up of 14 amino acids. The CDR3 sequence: CSASGLPAYNEQFF. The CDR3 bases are TGCAGTGCCTCGGGACTGCCAGCCTACAATGAGCAGTTCTTC.

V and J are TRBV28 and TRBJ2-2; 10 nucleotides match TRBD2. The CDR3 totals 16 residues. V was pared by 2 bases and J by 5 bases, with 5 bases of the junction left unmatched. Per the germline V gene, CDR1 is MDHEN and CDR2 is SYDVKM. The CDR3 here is CASSLRTSGVTGELFF. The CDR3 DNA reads TGTGCCAGCAGTTTACGTACTAGCGGGGTGACCGGGGAGCTGTTTTTT.

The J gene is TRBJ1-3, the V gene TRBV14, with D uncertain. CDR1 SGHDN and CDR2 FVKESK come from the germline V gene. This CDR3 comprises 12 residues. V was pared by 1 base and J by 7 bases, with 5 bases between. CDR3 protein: CASSQAPNTIYF. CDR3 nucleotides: TGTGCCAGCAGCCAAGCCCCGAACACCATATATTTT.

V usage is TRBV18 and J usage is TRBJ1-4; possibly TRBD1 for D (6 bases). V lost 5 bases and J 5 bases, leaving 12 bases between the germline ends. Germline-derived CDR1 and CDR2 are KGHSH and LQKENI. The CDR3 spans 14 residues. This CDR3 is CASSDRGKNEKLFF. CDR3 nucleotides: TGTGCCAGCTCAGATAGGGGGAAAAATGAAAAACTGTTTTTT.

Written as DNA, the CDR3 is TGTGCCAGCAGCCCGAGAACAGAGAACACCGGGGAGCTGTTTTTT. This sequence encodes CASSPRTENTGELFF. The chain uses TRBV7-3 and TRBJ2-2, with D unclear. V was shortened by 5 bases and J by 1 base, with 11 bases between the two germline ends. Germline CDR1 and CDR2: SGHTA and FQGTGA. The CDR3 contains 15 residues.

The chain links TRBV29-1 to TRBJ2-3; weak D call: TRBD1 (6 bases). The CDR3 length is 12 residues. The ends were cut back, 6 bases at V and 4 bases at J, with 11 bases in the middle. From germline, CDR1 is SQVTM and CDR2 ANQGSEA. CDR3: CSVLGGSDTQYF. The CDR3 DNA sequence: TGCAGCGTCTTAGGGGGTTCAGATACGCAGTATTTT.

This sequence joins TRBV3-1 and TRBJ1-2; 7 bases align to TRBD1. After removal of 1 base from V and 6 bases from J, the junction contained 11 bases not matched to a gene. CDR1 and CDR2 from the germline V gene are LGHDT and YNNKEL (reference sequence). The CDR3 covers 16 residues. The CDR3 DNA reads TGTGCCAGCAGCCAAGTGAGTGGCAGGGGGTTCGATGGCTACACCTTC. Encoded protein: CASSQVSGRGFDGYTF.

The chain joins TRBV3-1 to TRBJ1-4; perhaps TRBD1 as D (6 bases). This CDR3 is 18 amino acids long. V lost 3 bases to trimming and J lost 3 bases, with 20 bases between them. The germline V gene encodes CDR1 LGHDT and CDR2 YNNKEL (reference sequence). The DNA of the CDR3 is TGTGCCAGCAGCCACCCCGGGTCGTGGCAGGGGTCTAATGAAAAACTGTTTTTT. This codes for CASSHPGSWQGSNEKLFF.

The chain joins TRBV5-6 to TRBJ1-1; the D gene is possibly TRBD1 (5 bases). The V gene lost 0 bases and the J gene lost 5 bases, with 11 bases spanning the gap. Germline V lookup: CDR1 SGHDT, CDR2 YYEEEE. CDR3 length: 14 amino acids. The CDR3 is CASSLAGLYTEAFF. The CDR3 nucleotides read TGTGCCAGCAGCTTGGCGGGGCTGTATACTGAAGCTTTCTTT. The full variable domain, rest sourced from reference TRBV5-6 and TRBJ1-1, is DAGVTQSPTHLIKTRGQQVTLRCSPKSGHDTVSWYQQALGQGPQFIFQYYEEEERQRGNFPDRFSGHQFPNYSSELNVNALLLGDSALYLCASSLAGLYTEAFFGQGTRLTVV.